This TCR beta chain came from a study of control samples from healthy donors and cancer patients. The CDR3 extends over 16 amino acids. The V and J ends lost 2 bases and 4 bases respectively, with 17 bases between them. Germline lookup yields CDR1 SGHAT and CDR2 FQNNGV. Clones were sequenced by immunoSEQ multiplex PCR, and TCRdb holds only the in-frame ones, with some missing. The table has about 170,000 clones, 85% to 90% seen once. This sequence was found in a man in his thirties or forties in good health. The J gene is TRBJ1-1, the V gene TRBV11-2, with D perhaps matching TRBD1 (6 bases). The material sequenced was blood. The CDR3 reads CASSLWPQGRGTEAFF. CDR3 nucleotide sequence: TGTGCCAGCAGCTTATGGCCCCAGGGGCGAGGCACTGAAGCTTTCTTT.